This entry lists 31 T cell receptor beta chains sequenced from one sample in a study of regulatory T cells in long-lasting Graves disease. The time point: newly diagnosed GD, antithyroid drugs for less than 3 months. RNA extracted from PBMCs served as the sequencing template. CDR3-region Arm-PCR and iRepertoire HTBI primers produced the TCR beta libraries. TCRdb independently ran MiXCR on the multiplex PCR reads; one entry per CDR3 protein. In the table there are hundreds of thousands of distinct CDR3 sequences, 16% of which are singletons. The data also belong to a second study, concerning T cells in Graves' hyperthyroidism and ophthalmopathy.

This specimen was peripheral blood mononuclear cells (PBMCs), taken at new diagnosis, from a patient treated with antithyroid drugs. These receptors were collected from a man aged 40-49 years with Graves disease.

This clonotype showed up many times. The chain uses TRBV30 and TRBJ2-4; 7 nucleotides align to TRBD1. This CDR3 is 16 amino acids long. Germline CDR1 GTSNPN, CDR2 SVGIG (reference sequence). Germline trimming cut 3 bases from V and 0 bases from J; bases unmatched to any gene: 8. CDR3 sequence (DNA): TGTGCCTGGAGGGATCTACAGGGGTTAGCCAAAAACATTCAGTACTTC. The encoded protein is CAWRDLQGLAKNIQYF. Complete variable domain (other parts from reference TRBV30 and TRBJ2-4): SQTIHQWPATLVQPVGSPLSLECTVEGTSNPNLYWYRQAAGRGLQLLFYSVGIGQISSEVPQNLSASRPQDRQFILSSKKLLLSDSGFYLCAWRDLQGLAKNIQYFGAGTRLSVL.

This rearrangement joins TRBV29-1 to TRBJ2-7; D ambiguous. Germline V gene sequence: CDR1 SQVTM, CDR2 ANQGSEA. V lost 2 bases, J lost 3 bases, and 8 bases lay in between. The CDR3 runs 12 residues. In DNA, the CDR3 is TGCAGCGTTGAATTGGGCGTCTACGAGCAGTACTTC. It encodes CSVELGVYEQYF.

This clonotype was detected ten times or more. As DNA, the CDR3 is TGCGCCAGCAGCTCCCCTCAGGGAACAGATACGCAGTATTTT. Its translation is CASSSPQGTDTQYF. The V call is TRBV5-1, the J call TRBJ2-3, with a weak D call TRBD1 (5 bases). The V end lost 3 bases, the J end lost 3 bases, and 11 bases lay between the germline ends. CDR3 size: 14 residues. Germline CDR1 reads SGHRS; CDR2 reads YFSETQ.

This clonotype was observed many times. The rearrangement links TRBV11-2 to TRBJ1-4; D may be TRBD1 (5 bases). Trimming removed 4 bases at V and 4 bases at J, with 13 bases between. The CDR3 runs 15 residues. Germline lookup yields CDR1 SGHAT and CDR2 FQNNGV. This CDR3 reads CASSSSGVLNEKLFF. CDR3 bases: TGTGCCAGCAGCTCGTCGGGGGTTCTTAATGAAAAACTGTTTTTT.

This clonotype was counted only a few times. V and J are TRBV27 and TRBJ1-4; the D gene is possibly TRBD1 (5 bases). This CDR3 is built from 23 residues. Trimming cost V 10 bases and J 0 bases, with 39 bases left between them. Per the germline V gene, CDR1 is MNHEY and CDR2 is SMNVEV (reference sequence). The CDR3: CAKYQPKGPQTPRTPATNEKLFF. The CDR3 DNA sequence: TGTGCCAAATATCAGCCTAAGGGGCCTCAAACCCCCCGGACGCCAGCAACTAATGAAAAACTGTTTTTT.

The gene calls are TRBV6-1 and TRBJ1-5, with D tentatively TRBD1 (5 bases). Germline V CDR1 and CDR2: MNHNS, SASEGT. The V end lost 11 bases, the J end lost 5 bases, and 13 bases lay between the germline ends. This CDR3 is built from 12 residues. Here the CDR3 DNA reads TGTGCCTGCCGAGAGGGGTATCAGCCCCAGCATTTT. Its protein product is CACREGYQPQHF.

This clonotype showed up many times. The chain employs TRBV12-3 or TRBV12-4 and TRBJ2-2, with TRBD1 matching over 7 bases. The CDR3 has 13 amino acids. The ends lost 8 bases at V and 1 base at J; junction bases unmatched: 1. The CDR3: CASRDRNTGELFF. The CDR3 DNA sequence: TGTGCCAGCCGGGACAGGAACACCGGGGAGCTGTTTTTT.

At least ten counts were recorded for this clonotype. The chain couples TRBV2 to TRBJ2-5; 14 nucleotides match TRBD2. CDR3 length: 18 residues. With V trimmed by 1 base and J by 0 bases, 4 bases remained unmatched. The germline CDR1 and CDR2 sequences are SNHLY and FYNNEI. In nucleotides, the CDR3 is TGTGCCAGCAGTGAAGTTGGGACTAGCGGGGGCTACCAAGAGACCCAGTACTTC. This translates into CASSEVGTSGGYQETQYF.

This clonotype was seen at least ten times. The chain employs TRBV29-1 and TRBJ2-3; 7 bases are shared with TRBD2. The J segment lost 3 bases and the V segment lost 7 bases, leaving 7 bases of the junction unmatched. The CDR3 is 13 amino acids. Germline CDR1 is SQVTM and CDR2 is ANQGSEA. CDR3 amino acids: CSAPREGTDTQYF. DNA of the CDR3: TGCAGCGCCCCTAGGGAGGGTACAGATACGCAGTATTTT.

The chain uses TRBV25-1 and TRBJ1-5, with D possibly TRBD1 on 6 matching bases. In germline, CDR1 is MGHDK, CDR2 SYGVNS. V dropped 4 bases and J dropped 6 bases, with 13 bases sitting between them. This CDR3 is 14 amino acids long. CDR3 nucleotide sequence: TGTGCCAGCAGTGCCCAGGGGATCACTCAGCCCCAGCATTTT. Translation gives CASSAQGITQPQHF. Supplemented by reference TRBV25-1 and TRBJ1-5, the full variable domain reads EADIYQTPRYLVIGTGKKITLECSQTMGHDKMYWYQQDPGMELHLIHYSYGVNSTEKGDLSSESTVSRIRTEHFPLTLESARPSHTSQYLCASSAQGITQPQHFGDGTRLSIL.

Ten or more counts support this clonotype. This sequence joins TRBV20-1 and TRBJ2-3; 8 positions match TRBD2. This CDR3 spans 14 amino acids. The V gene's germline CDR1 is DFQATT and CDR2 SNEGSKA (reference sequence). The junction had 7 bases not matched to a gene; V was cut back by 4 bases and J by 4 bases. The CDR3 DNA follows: TGCAGTGCTACCAAAGGACTAGCAGCAGATACGCAGTATTTT. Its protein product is CSATKGLAADTQYF.

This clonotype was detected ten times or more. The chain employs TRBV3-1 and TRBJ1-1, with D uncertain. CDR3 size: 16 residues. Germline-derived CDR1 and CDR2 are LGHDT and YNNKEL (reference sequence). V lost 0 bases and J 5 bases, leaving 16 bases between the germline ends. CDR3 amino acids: CASSQEMGLGRTEAFF. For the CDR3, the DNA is TGTGCCAGCAGCCAAGAGATGGGTCTGGGGAGAACTGAAGCTTTCTTT.

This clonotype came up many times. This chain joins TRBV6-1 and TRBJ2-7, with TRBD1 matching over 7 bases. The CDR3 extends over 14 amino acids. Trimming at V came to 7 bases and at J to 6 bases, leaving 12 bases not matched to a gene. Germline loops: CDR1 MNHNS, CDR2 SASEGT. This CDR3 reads CASTTGDPVSEQYF. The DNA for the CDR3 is TGTGCCAGCACCACAGGGGACCCGGTTTCCGAGCAGTACTTC.

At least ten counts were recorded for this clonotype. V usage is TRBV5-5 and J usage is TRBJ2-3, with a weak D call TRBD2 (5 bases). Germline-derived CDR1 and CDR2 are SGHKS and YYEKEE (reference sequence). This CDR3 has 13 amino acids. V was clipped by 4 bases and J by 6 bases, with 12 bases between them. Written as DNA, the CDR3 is TGTGCCAGCAGCCCGCGAAGGAGGGATACGCAGTATTTT. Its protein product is CASSPRRRDTQYF.

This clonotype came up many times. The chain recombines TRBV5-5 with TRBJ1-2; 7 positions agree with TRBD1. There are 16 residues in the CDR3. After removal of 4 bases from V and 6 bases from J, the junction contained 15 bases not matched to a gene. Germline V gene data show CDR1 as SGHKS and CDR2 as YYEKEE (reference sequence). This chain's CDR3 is CASSPEKIDRVHGYTF. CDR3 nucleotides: TGTGCCAGCAGCCCCGAAAAAATAGACAGGGTGCATGGCTACACCTTC. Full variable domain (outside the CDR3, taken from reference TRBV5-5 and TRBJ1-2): DAGVTQSPTHLIKTRGQQVTLRCSPISGHKSVSWYQQVLGQGPQFIFQYYEKEERGRGNFPDRFSARQFPNYSSELNVNALLLGDSALYLCASSPEKIDRVHGYTFGSGTRLTVV.

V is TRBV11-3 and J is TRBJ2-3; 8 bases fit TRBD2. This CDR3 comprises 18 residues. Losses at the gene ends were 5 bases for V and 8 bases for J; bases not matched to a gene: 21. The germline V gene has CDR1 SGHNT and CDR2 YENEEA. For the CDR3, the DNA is TGTGCCAGCAGCCCAATCAATCTCGGGTGGACGGGGGGGCCTACGCAGTATTTT. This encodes CASSPINLGWTGGPTQYF.

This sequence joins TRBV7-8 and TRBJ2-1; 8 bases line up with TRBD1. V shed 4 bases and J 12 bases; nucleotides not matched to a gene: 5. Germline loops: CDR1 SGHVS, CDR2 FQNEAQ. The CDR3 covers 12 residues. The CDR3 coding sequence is TGTGCCAGCAGCTGGCTTGACAGGGGGCAGTTCTTC. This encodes CASSWLDRGQFF.

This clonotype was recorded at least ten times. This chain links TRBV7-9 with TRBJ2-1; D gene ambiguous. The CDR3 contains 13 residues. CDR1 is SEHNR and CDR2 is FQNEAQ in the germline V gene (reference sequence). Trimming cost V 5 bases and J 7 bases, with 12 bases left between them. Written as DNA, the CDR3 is TGTGCCAGCAGCCTCACCGGCGAGAATGAGCAGTTCTTC. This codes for CASSLTGENEQFF.

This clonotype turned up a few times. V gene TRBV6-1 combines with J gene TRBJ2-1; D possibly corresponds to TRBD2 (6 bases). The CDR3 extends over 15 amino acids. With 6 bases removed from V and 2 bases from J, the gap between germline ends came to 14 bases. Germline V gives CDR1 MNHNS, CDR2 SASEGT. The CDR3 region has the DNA TGTGCCAGCAGCGGAGGGGAGGACACCTACAATGAGCAGTTCTTC. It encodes CASSGGEDTYNEQFF.

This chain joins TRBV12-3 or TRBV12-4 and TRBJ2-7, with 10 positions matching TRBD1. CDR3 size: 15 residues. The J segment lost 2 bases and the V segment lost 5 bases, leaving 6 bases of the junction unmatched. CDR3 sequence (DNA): TGTGCCAGCAGTGCCCGGGACAGGGGAACCTACGAGCAGTACTTC. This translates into CASSARDRGTYEQYF.

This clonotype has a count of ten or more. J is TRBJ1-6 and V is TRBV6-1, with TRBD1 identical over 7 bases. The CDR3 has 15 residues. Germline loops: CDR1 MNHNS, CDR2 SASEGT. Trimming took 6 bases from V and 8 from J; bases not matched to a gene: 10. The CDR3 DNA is TGTGCCAGCAGCAAGAGGACAGGTGGGGATTCACCCCTCCACTTT. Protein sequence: CASSKRTGGDSPLHF.

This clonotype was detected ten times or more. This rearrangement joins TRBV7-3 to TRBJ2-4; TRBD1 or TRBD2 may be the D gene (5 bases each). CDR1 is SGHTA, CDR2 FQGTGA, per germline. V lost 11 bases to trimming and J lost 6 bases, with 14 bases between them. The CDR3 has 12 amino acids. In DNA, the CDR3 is TGTGCCCCAACGGTTGGGACAAACATTCAGTACTTC. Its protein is CAPTVGTNIQYF. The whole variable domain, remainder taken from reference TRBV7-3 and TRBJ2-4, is GAGVSQTPSNKVTEKGKYVELRCDPISGHTALYWYRQSLGQGPEFLIYFQGTGAADDSGLPNDRFFAVRPEGSVSTLKIQRTERGDSAVYLCAPTVGTNIQYFGAGTRLSVL.

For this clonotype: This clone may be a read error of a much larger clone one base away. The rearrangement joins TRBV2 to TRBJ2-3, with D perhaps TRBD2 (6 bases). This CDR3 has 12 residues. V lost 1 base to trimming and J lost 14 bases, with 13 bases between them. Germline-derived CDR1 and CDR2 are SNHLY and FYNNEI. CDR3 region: CASSEGGGVGYF. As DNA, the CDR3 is TGTGCCAGCAGTGAAGGAGGCGGGGTGGGGTATTTT.

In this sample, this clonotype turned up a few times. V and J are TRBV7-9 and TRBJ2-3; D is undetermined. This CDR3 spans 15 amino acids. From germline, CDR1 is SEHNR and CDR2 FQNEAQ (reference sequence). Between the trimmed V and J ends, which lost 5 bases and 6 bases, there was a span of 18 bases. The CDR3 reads CASSPRSYPQDTQYF. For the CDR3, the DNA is TGTGCCAGCAGCCCCAGGTCATACCCCCAGGATACGCAGTATTTT.

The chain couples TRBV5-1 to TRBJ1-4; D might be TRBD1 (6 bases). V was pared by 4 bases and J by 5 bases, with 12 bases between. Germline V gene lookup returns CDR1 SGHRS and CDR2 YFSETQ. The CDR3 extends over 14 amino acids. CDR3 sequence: CASSRQALNEKLFF. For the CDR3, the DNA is TGCGCCAGCAGCCGACAGGCGCTCAATGAAAAACTGTTTTTT.

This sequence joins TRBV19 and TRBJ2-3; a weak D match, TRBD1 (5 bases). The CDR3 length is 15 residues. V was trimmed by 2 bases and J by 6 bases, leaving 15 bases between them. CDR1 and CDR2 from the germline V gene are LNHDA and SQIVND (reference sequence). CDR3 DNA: TGTGCCAGTAGTATACGGCAGGGTATTACTGATACGCAGTATTTT. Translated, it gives CASSIRQGITDTQYF.

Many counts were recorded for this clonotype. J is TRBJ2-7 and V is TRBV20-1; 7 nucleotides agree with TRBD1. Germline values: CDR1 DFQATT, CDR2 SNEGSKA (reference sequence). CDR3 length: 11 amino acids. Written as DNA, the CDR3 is TGCAGGGGGCAGGGGGCCTACGAGCAGTACTTC. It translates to CRGQGAYEQYF.

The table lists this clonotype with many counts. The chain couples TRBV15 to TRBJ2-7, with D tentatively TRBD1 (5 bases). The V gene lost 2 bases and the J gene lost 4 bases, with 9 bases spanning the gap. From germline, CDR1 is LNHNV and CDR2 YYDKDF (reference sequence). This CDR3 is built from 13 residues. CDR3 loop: CATSRLAGYEQYF. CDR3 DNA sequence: TGTGCCACCAGCAGATTAGCAGGGTACGAGCAGTACTTC.

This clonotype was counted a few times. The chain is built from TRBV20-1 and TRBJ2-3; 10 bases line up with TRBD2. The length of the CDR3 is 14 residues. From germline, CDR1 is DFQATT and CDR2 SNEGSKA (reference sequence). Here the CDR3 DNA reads TGCAGATTGAGCGGGGGGGCCGGGGGAGATACGCAGTATTTT. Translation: CRLSGGAGGDTQYF.

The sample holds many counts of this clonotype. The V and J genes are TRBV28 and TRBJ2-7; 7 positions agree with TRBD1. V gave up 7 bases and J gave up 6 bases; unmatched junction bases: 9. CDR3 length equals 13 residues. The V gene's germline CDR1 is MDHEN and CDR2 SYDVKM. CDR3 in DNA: TGTGCCAGCACCCCGACAGGGACGGGCGAGCAGTACTTC. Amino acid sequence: CASTPTGTGEQYF.

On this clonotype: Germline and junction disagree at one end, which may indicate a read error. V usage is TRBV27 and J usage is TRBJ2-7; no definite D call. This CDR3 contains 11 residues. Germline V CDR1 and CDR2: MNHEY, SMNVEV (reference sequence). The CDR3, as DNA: TGTGCCAGCAGCAAGGGTCACGAGCGGTACTTC. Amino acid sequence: CASSKGHERYF.